These T cell receptor beta chains were read from a single sample in a study of control samples from healthy donors and cancer patients. Profiling relied on immunoSEQ multiplex PCR, and the TCRdb table lists in-frame clones only, not all of them. The data contain 98,000 or so clones, 79% of them singletons. Sequencing used blood. Receptor source: a woman in her thirties in good health. Each CDR3 is given with its conserved first and last residue. The order of the fields is CDR3 protein, CDR3 DNA, J gene, V gene, clone size, D gene. The D gene is left open where the match is weak. Not every row has a clone size; where given, it reads once, few, many or a size class.

CDR3: CASSLGQSDYGYTF
DNA: TGCGCCAGCAGCCTTGGCCAATCTGATTATGGCTACACCTTC
J: TRBJ1-2
V: TRBV5-1
size: .
D: .

CDR3: CASSPMTGSYEQYF
DNA: TGTGCCAGTAGTCCGATGACAGGGTCCTACGAGCAGTACTTC
J: TRBJ2-7
V: TRBV19
size: .
D: TRBD1

CDR3: CASSLYRLPNTEAFF
DNA: TGTGCCAGCAGCTTATACCGCCTCCCGAACACTGAAGCTTTCTTT
J: TRBJ1-1
V: TRBV7-2
size: few
D: .

CDR3: CASSASIGYYGYTF
DNA: TGTGCCAGCAGCGCGTCAATTGGTTACTATGGCTACACCTTC
J: TRBJ1-2
V: TRBV9
size: .
D: .

CDR3: CAISVGQGAFNEQFF
DNA: TGTGCCATCAGTGTGGGACAGGGGGCTTTCAATGAGCAGTTCTTC
J: TRBJ2-1
V: TRBV10-3
size: .
D: TRBD1

CDR3: CASSAWEGGGPNEQFF
DNA: TGTGCCAGCAGCGCGTGGGAAGGGGGGGGGCCGAATGAGCAGTTCTTC
J: TRBJ2-1
V: TRBV6-6
size: .
D: .

CDR3: CASSLGVGRAHYGYTF
DNA: TGTGCCAGCAGCTTAGGAGTCGGCAGGGCCCACTATGGCTACACCTTC
J: TRBJ1-2
V: TRBV13
size: .
D: .

CDR3: CASRRQGVSSDTQYF
DNA: TGTGCCAGCAGGAGACAGGGGGTTTCATCAGATACGCAGTATTTT
J: TRBJ2-3
V: TRBV27
size: .
D: TRBD1

CDR3: CASSVGSGSQETQYF
DNA: TGTGCCAGCAGCGTAGGTTCGGGTTCCCAAGAGACCCAGTACTTC
J: TRBJ2-5
V: TRBV9
size: .
D: .

CDR3: CAISDRSGGEQYF
DNA: TGTGCCATCAGTGACCGCTCGGGCGGCGAGCAGTACTTC
J: TRBJ2-7
V: TRBV10-3
size: .
D: .

CDR3: CASSPDEGLAGETQYF
DNA: TGTGCCAGCAGCCCGGATGAGGGACTAGCGGGGGAGACCCAGTACTTC
J: TRBJ2-5
V: TRBV4-2
size: .
D: TRBD2

CDR3: CASSQGSLNTQYF
DNA: TGCGCCAGCAGCCAAGGGTCGCTTAATACGCAGTATTTT
J: TRBJ2-3
V: TRBV4-3
size: .
D: .

CDR3: CASSYGGAISGTEAFF
DNA: TGTGCCAGCAGTTACGGGGGGGCGATTAGTGGCACTGAAGCTTTCTTT
J: TRBJ1-1
V: TRBV6-2/TRBV6-3
size: .
D: .

CDR3: CASSPLGGELFF
DNA: TGTGCCAGCTCACCCCTCGGCGGGGAGCTGTTTTTT
J: TRBJ2-2
V: TRBV18
size: .
D: .

CDR3: CASSQTINNEQFF
DNA: TGTGCCAGCAGCCAGACTATCAACAATGAGCAGTTCTTC
J: TRBJ2-1
V: TRBV6-4
size: once
D: .

CDR3: CASSRDPSYEQYF
DNA: TGTGCCAGTTCTAGGGACCCCTCCTACGAGCAGTACTTC
J: TRBJ2-7
V: TRBV19
size: .
D: .